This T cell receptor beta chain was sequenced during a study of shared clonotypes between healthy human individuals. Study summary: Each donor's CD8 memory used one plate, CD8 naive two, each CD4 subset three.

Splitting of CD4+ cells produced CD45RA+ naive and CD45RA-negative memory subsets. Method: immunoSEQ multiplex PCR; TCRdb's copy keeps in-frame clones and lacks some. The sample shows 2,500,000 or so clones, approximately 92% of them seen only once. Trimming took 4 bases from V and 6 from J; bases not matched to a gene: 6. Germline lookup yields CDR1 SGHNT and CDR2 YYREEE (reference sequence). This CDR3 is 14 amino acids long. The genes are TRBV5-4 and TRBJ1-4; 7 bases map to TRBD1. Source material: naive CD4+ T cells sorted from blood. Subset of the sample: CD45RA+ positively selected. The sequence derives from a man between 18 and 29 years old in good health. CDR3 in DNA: TGTGCCAGCAGCGGGGGAACAGGGGATGAAAAACTGTTTTTT. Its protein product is CASSGGTGDEKLFF.